This T cell receptor (beta chain) was sequenced during a study of cytomegalovirus exposure and HLA in healthy donors. Of note for this clone: Antigen unknown.

CDR1 is LNHDA, CDR2 SQIVND, per germline (reference sequence). Germline trimming cut 6 bases from V and 6 bases from J; bases unmatched to any gene: 13. This CDR3 comprises 16 residues. General study results and limits: Owing to their indistinguishability, certain V segments, notably TRBV6-2 and TRBV6-3, were excluded. Highly shared sequence variants in one cluster were likely a sequencing artifact. CMV serostatus was the sole immune exposure information available.

The PCR contained 60 Vbeta and 13 Jbeta primers. Some clones are missing from TCRdb's copy, which holds only in-frame ones; the method was immunoSEQ multiplex PCR. The repertoire includes some 120,000 clones, roughly 70% of them detected once, and roughly 0.9% sits in the top ten. The chain links TRBV19 to TRBJ1-2; 10 positions agree with TRBD1. The sequenced sample consisted of PBMCs. The origin of this receptor is a woman aged 25 to 45 in good health and CMV-seronegative. CDR3 sequence (DNA): TGTGCCAGTAGCTACGGACCACTTGGGACAGGGGATGGCTACACCTTC. Protein: CASSYGPLGTGDGYTF.